This T cell receptor (beta chain) comes out of a study of response to subunit inactivated influenza vaccine. Study-level results: Seasonal influenza vaccination, on each occasion, was suggested by the authors to recruit few new T cells.

In germline, CDR1 is MNHEY, CDR2 SVGEGT. This CDR3 comprises 15 residues. V lost 4 bases, J lost 2 bases, and 9 bases lay in between. This clonotype has more than one count but fewer than ten. Its antigen is as yet unknown. TCRdb itself ran the RT-PCR reads through MiXCR, one entry per CDR3 protein. This table holds 170,000 or so distinct CDR3 sequences, over 8.5% found once. The sample was CD8+ T cells sorted from PBMCs, taken about 24 months after vaccination. V is TRBV6-2 or TRBV6-3 and J is TRBJ2-6; D is unresolved. This receptor was identified in a man between 45 and 75 years old who received an inactivated influenza vaccine. CDR3 nucleotide sequence: TGTGCCAGCAGTTCGTCGAAAGCTGGGGCCAACGTCCTGACTTTC. Translation: CASSSSKAGANVLTF.